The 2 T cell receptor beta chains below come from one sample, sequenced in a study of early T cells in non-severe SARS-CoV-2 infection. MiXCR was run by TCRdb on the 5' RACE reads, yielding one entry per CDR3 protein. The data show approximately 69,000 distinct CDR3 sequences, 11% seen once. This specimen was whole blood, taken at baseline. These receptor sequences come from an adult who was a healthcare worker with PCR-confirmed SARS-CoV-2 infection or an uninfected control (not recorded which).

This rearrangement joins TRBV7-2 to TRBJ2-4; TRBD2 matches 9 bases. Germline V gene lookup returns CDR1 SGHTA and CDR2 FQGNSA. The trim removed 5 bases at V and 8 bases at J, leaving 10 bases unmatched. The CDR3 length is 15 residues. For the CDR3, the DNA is TGTGCCAGCAGCCTTAGCGGGAGTTCGTTCGACATTCAGTACTTC. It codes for CASSLSGSSFDIQYF.

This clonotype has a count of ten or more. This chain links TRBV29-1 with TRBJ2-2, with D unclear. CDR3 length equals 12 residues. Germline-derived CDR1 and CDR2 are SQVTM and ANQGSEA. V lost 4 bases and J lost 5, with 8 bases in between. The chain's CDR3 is CSVARFTGELFF. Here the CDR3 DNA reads TGCAGCGTTGCGAGATTTACCGGGGAGCTGTTTTTT.